Following are 21 T cell receptor beta chains from one sample sequenced in a study of shared clonotypes between healthy human individuals. Libraries were prepared by immunoSEQ multiplex PCR; TCRdb keeps only in-frame clonotypes and omits some of them. The repertoire holds over a million clones, with 78% as singletons. The sequenced sample was memory CD4+ T cells from PBMCs. Subset defined: CD45RA-negative fraction. The source is a man aged 18-30 years in good health. Some clones in this sample may be carry-over from other donors' samples.

This clone has only one observation. The rearrangement uses TRBV5-6 and TRBJ2-7; 8 bases line up with TRBD1. This CDR3 spans 15 amino acids. Trimming removed 4 bases from V and 2 bases from J; junction bases left unmatched: 8. The germline V gene encodes CDR1 SGHDT and CDR2 YYEEEE. The CDR3 spells CASSPRDRWTYEQYF. DNA for the CDR3: TGTGCCAGCAGCCCTAGGGACAGGTGGACCTACGAGCAGTACTTC.

The gene calls are TRBV5-4 and TRBJ2-5; D call uncertain. The germline V gene has CDR1 SGHNT and CDR2 YYREEE (reference sequence). This CDR3 is 13 amino acids long. V dropped 0 bases and J dropped 5 bases, with 8 bases sitting between them. This CDR3 is CASSLDKAETQYF. CDR3 nucleotide sequence: TGTGCCAGCAGCTTGGACAAAGCGGAGACCCAGTACTTC.

This chain uses TRBV2 with TRBJ1-4; 7 nucleotides agree with TRBD1. Germline CDR1 SNHLY, CDR2 FYNNEI. This CDR3 has 13 amino acids. V gave up 5 bases and J gave up 7 bases; unmatched junction bases: 4. CDR3 amino acids: CASSWTGSEKLFF. The CDR3 DNA follows: TGTGCCAGCAGTTGGACAGGAAGTGAAAAACTGTTTTTT. The entire variable domain, with the rest obtained from reference TRBV2 and TRBJ1-4, is as follows: EPEVTQTPSHQVTQMGQEVILRCVPISNHLYFYWYRQILGQKVEFLVSFYNNEISEKSEIFDDQFSVERPDGSNFTLKIRSTKLEDSAMYFCASSWTGSEKLFFGSGTQLSVL.

This chain links TRBV14 with TRBJ2-3; the D call may be TRBD1 or TRBD2 (5 bases each). The CDR3 length is 15 residues. Germline V lookup: CDR1 SGHDN, CDR2 FVKESK. Trimming shortened V by 0 bases and J by 12 bases, and 19 bases separated the two germline ends. CDR3 bases: TGTGCCAGCAGCCAAGATTCTTGGGACGCCTTACCACAGTATTTT. Its translation: CASSQDSWDALPQYF.

The gene calls are TRBV6-9 and TRBJ1-5, with a tentative D call TRBD1 (5 bases). Germline CDR1 reads MNHGY; CDR2 reads SVAAGI. Trimming shortened V by 3 bases and J by 1 base, and 10 bases separated the two germline ends. There are 15 residues in the CDR3. For the CDR3, the DNA is TGTGCCAGCAGTTACCGACAGCGAAGCAATCAGCCCCAGCATTTT. Translation gives CASSYRQRSNQPQHF.

This clone was seen a few times. The chain joins TRBV6-1 to TRBJ1-5; 7 nucleotides align to TRBD1. CDR1 and CDR2 from the germline V gene are MNHNS and SASEGT. CDR3 size: 11 residues. V lost 8 bases to trimming and J lost 9 bases; unmatched junction nucleotides: 4. DNA for the CDR3: TGTGCCAGCCGACAGGGAGGGCCCCAGCATTTT. The encoded protein is CASRQGGPQHF.

V usage is TRBV5-1 and J usage is TRBJ2-7; 8 positions match TRBD1. The V gene end was trimmed by 4 bases and the J gene end by 4 bases; junction bases not matched to a gene: 7. Germline CDR1 reads SGHRS; CDR2 reads YFSETQ. This CDR3 has 14 amino acids. The CDR3 loop is CASSRQGSVYEQYF. The CDR3 DNA reads TGCGCCAGCAGCAGACAGGGGTCGGTATACGAGCAGTACTTC.

The V and J genes are TRBV7-9 and TRBJ1-1; no firm D call. CDR3 size: 13 residues. Germline values: CDR1 SEHNR, CDR2 FQNEAQ (reference sequence). Trimming took 5 bases from V and 5 from J, leaving 12 bases between them. The CDR3 DNA reads TGTGCCAGCAGCGAACTTGGACTTACTGAAGCTTTCTTT. Translated: CASSELGLTEAFF.

The chain links TRBV6-4 to TRBJ2-3; no clear D gene. The ends were cut back, 2 bases at V and 1 base at J, with 4 bases in the middle. From germline, CDR1 is MRHNA and CDR2 SNTAGT. The CDR3 extends over 13 amino acids. The CDR3 nucleotides are TGTGCCAGCAGTGACCCGGGCACAGATACGCAGTATTTT. As protein: CASSDPGTDTQYF.

Notes on this clone: Other DNA sequences within the sample encode an identical CDR3. As DNA, the CDR3 is TGTGCCAGCAGCCCACCGGGCACAGATACGCAGTATTTT. This encodes CASSPPGTDTQYF. The rearrangement links TRBV6-5 to TRBJ2-3; D remains unclear. The CDR3 loop spans 13 amino acids. The germline gives CDR1 MNHEY, CDR2 SVGAGI. The V and J ends lost 6 bases and 1 base respectively, with 8 bases between them.

The chain combines TRBV7-2 with TRBJ1-3, with D tentatively TRBD1 (5 bases). The germline gives CDR1 SGHTA, CDR2 FQGNSA. V gave up 1 base and J gave up 3 bases, with 13 bases separating them. This CDR3 region has 16 residues. The CDR3 protein is CASSLESSGLGNTIYF. The CDR3 DNA reads as TGTGCCAGCAGCTTAGAATCCTCGGGACTTGGAAACACCATATATTTT.

CDR3 DNA sequence: TGTGCCAGCAGCCTTGTGGGACAGGGTTATCCCTACGAGCAGTACTTC. This translates into CASSLVGQGYPYEQYF. V is TRBV7-2 and J is TRBJ2-7; TRBD1 matches 9 bases. This CDR3 region has 16 residues. The germline gives CDR1 SGHTA, CDR2 FQGNSA. J was trimmed by 2 bases and V by 5 bases; bases with no gene match: 10.

The rearrangement joins TRBV9 to TRBJ2-7; 10 bases agree with TRBD2. Unmatched junction bases numbered 2, after V lost 1 base and J lost 4 bases. Germline V gives CDR1 SGDLS, CDR2 YYNGEE. This CDR3 contains 14 residues. CDR3 in amino acids: CASSVTSGVYEQYF. The CDR3 nucleotides read TGTGCCAGCAGCGTAACTAGCGGGGTATACGAGCAGTACTTC. Using reference TRBV9 and TRBJ2-7 for the parts outside the CDR3, the full variable domain is DSGVTQTPKHLITATGQRVTLRCSPRSGDLSVYWYQQSLDQGLQFLIQYYNGEERAKGNILERFSAQQFPDLHSELNLSSLELGDSALYFCASSVTSGVYEQYFGPGTRLTVT.

The J gene is TRBJ2-7, the V gene TRBV25-1; TRBD2 aligns across 13 bases. Germline-derived CDR1 and CDR2 are MGHDK and SYGVNS. This CDR3 contains 16 residues. The junction had 10 bases not matched to a gene; V was cut back by 6 bases and J by 5 bases. The CDR3 region has the DNA TGTGCCAGCAGCATTCTGAGGACTAGCGGGAGAAACGAGCAGTACTTC. It is translated as CASSILRTSGRNEQYF.

The rearrangement joins TRBV7-9 to TRBJ1-4; 9 bases fit TRBD1. CDR3 size: 16 residues. Germline V CDR1 and CDR2: SEHNR, FQNEAQ (reference sequence). Trimming cost V 2 bases and J 7 bases; bases outside gene matches: 8. The CDR3, as DNA: TGTGCCAGCAGCTTAAAACCCGGACAGGGGACTGAAAAACTGTTTTTT. This translates into CASSLKPGQGTEKLFF.

As for this clone: This could be a read error, since a much larger clone is one nucleotide away. This rearrangement joins TRBV5-1 to TRBJ2-1; 7 bases map to TRBD1. This CDR3 has 13 residues. Germline V gives CDR1 SGHRS, CDR2 YFSETQ. The DNA for the CDR3 is TGCGCCAGCCGGGACAGCTCCCACAATGAGCAGTTCTTC. Translating gives CASRDSSHNEQFF.

The rearrangement links TRBV15 to TRBJ1-4; D unclear. In germline, CDR1 is LNHNV, CDR2 YYDKDF (reference sequence). Trimming shortened V by 8 bases and J by 5 bases, and 12 bases separated the two germline ends. The CDR3 spans 13 residues. CDR3 in DNA: TGTGCCACCGCGAGGGATTTCAATGAAAAACTGTTTTTT. The encoded protein is CATARDFNEKLFF.

V is TRBV2 and J is TRBJ2-1, with D perhaps TRBD1 or TRBD2 (5 bases each). In germline, CDR1 is SNHLY, CDR2 FYNNEI. The V end lost 6 bases, the J end lost 2 bases, and 14 bases lay between the germline ends. CDR3 length: 15 residues. DNA of the CDR3: TGTGCCAGCAGGTTCGACCAGGGACCCTACAATGAGCAGTTCTTC. Its protein is CASRFDQGPYNEQFF.

The V gene is TRBV28, the J gene TRBJ2-7, with D maybe TRBD1 (6 bases). V shed 10 bases and J shed 4 bases, with 11 bases lying between them. Germline assignment: CDR1 MDHEN and CDR2 SYDVKM. The CDR3 covers 11 residues. The CDR3 sequence is CATTQGYEQYF. The CDR3 nucleotides read TGTGCCACAACACAGGGATACGAGCAGTACTTC.

Comments on this clone: The same CDR3 also results from other DNA sequences found in this sample. The chain couples TRBV2 to TRBJ1-5, with D uncertain. The CDR3 is 11 amino acids. Looked up from germline, CDR1 is SNHLY and CDR2 is FYNNEI. V gave up 6 bases and J gave up 4 bases, with 4 bases separating them. Here the CDR3 reads CASRRNQPQHF. In DNA, the CDR3 is TGTGCCAGCAGAAGAAATCAGCCCCAGCATTTT.

The V gene is TRBV7-2, the J gene TRBJ2-3; D tentatively fits TRBD1 or TRBD2 (6 bases each). Trimming removed 5 bases from V and 5 bases from J, with 17 bases in between. This CDR3 has 15 residues. Germline V lookup: CDR1 SGHTA, CDR2 FQGNSA. The CDR3 sequence is CASSLGGGLGDTQYF. CDR3 in DNA: TGTGCCAGCAGCCTAGGGGGAGGATTGGGAGATACGCAGTATTTT.